These 10 T cell receptor beta chains share one sample of origin, sequenced in a study of blood T cells in healthy people across ages. It was with a sample-barcoded 5' primer and a J-beta primer mix that a second PCR of roughly 7 to 12 cycles was run. TCRdb reprocessed the 5' RACE reads via MiXCR and lists one record per CDR3 protein. The sample consists of under 2,000,000 distinct CDR3 sequences, around half of them appearing once. Sample: blood. The receptors shown here come from a woman between 35 and 50 years old in good health.

The chain is built from TRBV18 and TRBJ2-7; tentative D call: TRBD2 (5 bases). The DNA matches TRBJ2-5 better at its end, which makes the J call doubtful. The germline V gene encodes CDR1 KGHSH and CDR2 LQKENI. The CDR3 sequence is 14 residues long. For the CDR3, the DNA is TGTGCCAGCTCACCAGAGTTGGCGGGTAAGACCCAGTACTTC. Protein product: CASSPELAGKTQYF.

The rearrangement uses TRBV24-1 and TRBJ1-5, with unresolved D. The germline V gene has CDR1 KGHDR and CDR2 SFDVKD. This CDR3 has 13 amino acids. V lost 1 base and J 5 bases, leaving 5 bases between the germline ends. The CDR3 region has the DNA TGTGCCACCAGTGATTTCTCCGATCAGCCCCAGCATTTT. Translated: CATSDFSDQPQHF.

This clonotype was seen a handful of times. The chain employs TRBV20-1 and TRBJ2-5, with TRBD2 as a possible D gene (5 bases). The CDR3 extends over 14 amino acids. The germline CDR1 and CDR2 sequences are DFQATT and SNEGSKA (reference sequence). Trimming removed 3 bases at V and 5 bases at J, with 16 bases between. The CDR3 spells CSASIRRRRETQYF. The CDR3 nucleotides are TGCAGTGCTAGTATAAGGCGACGGAGGGAGACCCAGTACTTC.

This sequence joins TRBV5-1 and TRBJ2-3; perhaps D is TRBD1 or TRBD2 (5 bases each). V was trimmed by 4 bases and J by 2 bases, leaving 17 bases between them. CDR1 and CDR2 (germline): SGHRS, YFSETQ. CDR3 size: 16 residues. The CDR3 bases are TGCGCCAGCAGCGCAATACCCGGGACCGACACAGATACGCAGTATTTT. Translating gives CASSAIPGTDTDTQYF.

This chain uses TRBV7-2 with TRBJ2-3, with D uncertain. Germline V CDR1 and CDR2: SGHTA, FQGNSA. CDR3 length: 13 residues. Between the trimmed V and J ends, which lost 1 base and 6 bases, there was a span of 8 bases. CDR3 residues: CASSLVRSDTQYF. As DNA, the CDR3 is TGTGCCAGCAGCTTAGTCCGGTCGGATACGCAGTATTTT.

This rearrangement joins TRBV7-9 to TRBJ1-2; 10 bases fit TRBD1. With 4 bases clipped from V and 0 bases from J, the junction kept 8 bases outside the gene matches. CDR1 SEHNR and CDR2 FQNEAQ come from the germline V gene (reference sequence). CDR3 length equals 17 residues. CDR3 in DNA: TGTGCCAGCAGCTGGGATAGGGACAGGGGTTCTAACTATGGCTACACCTTC. Residues: CASSWDRDRGSNYGYTF. Combining the CDR3 with reference TRBV7-9 and TRBJ1-2 gives the whole variable domain DTGVSQNPRHKITKRGQNVTFRCDPISEHNRLYWYRQTLGQGPEFLTYFQNEAQLEKSRLLSDRFSAERPKGSFSTLEIQRTEQGDSAMYLCASSWDRDRGSNYGYTFGSGTRLTVV.

This clonotype was detected a few times. The chain is built from TRBV28 and TRBJ2-7; TRBD1 is a possible D gene (6 bases). The CDR3 sequence is 14 residues long. V dropped 5 bases and J dropped 6 bases, with 17 bases sitting between them. Germline loops: CDR1 MDHEN, CDR2 SYDVKM. CDR3 DNA: TGTGCCAGCAGTCCACCCGGGACATTGGTCGAGCAGTACTTC. This translates into CASSPPGTLVEQYF.

This clonotype was seen repeatedly, ten times or more. The rearrangement links TRBV7-3 to TRBJ2-3; D may be TRBD1 (6 bases). Trimming stripped 2 bases from V and 2 bases from J, with 11 bases between. Germline lookup yields CDR1 SGHTA and CDR2 FQGTGA. The length of the CDR3 is 15 residues. The DNA of the CDR3 is TGTGCCAGCAGCTTAGGACAGCCAAACACAGATACGCAGTATTTT. It encodes CASSLGQPNTDTQYF. Together with reference TRBV7-3 and TRBJ2-3, the CDR3 gives the full variable domain: GAGVSQTPSNKVTEKGKYVELRCDPISGHTALYWYRQSLGQGPEFLIYFQGTGAADDSGLPNDRFFAVRPEGSVSTLKIQRTERGDSAVYLCASSLGQPNTDTQYFGPGTRLTVL.

The chain employs TRBV18 and TRBJ1-1; D possibly corresponds to TRBD1 (5 bases). The CDR3 covers 16 residues. Germline V CDR1 and CDR2: KGHSH, LQKENI. V was pared by 1 base and J by 0 bases, with 12 bases between. The CDR3 reads CASSPRQGFLNTEAFF. The DNA for the CDR3 is TGTGCCAGCTCACCACGGCAGGGCTTTTTGAACACTGAAGCTTTCTTT.

This clonotype occurred many times. V gene TRBV3-1 combines with J gene TRBJ2-7; 8 positions match TRBD2. This CDR3 is built from 14 residues. The V gene's germline CDR1 is LGHDT and CDR2 YNNKEL (reference sequence). Losses at the gene ends were 3 bases for V and 3 bases for J; bases not matched to a gene: 4. The CDR3 nucleotides read TGTGCCAGCAGCCATGCGACTAGCGACTACGAGCAGTACTTC. The encoded protein is CASSHATSDYEQYF.